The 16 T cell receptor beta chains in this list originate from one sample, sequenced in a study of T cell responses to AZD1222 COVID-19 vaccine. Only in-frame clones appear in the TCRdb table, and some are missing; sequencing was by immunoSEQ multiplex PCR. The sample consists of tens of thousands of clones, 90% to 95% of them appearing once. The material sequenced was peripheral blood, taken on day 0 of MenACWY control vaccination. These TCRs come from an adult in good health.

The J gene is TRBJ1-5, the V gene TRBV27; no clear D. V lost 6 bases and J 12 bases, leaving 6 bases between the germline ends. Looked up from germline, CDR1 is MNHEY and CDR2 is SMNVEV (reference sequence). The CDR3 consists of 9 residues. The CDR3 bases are TGTGCCAGCAGGCCCCACCAGCATTTT. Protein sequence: CASRPHQHF.

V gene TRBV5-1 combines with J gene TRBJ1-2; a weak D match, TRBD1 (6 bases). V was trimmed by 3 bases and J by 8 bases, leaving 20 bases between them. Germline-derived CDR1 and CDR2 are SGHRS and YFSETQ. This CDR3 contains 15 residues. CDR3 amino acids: CASSSGGGLTDGYTF. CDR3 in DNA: TGCGCCAGCAGCTCGGGTGGGGGGCTTACTGACGGCTACACCTTC.

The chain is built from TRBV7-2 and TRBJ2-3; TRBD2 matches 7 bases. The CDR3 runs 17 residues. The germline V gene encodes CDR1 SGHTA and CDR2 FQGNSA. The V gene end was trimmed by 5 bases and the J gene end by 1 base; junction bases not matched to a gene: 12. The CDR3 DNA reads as TGTGCCAGCAGCCCCCCGTTTGCGGGAGAAGGCACAGATACGCAGTATTTT. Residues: CASSPPFAGEGTDTQYF.

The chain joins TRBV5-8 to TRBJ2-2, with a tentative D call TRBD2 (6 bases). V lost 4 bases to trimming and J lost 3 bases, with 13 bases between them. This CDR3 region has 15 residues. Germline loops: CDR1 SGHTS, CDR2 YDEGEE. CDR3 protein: CASSPRDLYTGELFF. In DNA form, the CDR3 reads TGTGCCAGCAGCCCCCGGGACTTATACACCGGGGAGCTGTTTTTT. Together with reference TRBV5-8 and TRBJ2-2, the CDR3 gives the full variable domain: EAGVTQSPTHLIKTRGQQATLRCSPISGHTSVYWYQQALGLGLQFLLWYDEGEERNRGNFPPRFSGRQFPNYSSELNVNALELEDSALYLCASSPRDLYTGELFFGEGSRLTVL.

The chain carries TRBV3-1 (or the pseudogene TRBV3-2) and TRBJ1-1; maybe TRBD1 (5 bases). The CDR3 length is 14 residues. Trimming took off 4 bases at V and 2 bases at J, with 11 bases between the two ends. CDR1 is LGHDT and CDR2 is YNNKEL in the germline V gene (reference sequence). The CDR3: CASSPGLGNTEAFF. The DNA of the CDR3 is TGTGCCAGCAGCCCGGGACTTGGCAACACTGAAGCTTTCTTT.

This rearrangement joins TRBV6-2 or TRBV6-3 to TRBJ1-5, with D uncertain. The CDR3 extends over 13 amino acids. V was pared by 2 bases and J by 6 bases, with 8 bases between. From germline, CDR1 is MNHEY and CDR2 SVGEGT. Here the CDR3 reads CASSYTGGQPQHF. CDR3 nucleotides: TGTGCCAGCAGTTACACGGGAGGTCAGCCCCAGCATTTT.

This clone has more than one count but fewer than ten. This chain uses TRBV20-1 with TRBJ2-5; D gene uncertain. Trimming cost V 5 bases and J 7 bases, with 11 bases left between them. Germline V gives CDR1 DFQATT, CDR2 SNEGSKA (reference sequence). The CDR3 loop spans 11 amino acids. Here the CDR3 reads CSAGPSGTQYF. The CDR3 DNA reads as TGCAGTGCTGGACCCTCCGGGACCCAGTACTTC.

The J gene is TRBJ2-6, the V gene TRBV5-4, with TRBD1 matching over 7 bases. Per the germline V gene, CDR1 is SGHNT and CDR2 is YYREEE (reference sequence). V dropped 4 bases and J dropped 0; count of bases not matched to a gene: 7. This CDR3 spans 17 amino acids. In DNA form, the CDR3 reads TGTGCCAGCAGCGATCCGGGACAGAACTCTGGGGCCAACGTCCTGACTTTC. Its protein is CASSDPGQNSGANVLTF.

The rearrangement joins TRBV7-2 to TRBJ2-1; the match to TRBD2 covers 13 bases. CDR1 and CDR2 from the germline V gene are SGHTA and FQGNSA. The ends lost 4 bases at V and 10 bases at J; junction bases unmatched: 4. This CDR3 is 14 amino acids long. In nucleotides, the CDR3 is TGTGCCAGCAGCTGGGGACTAGCGGGACAGGAGCAGTTCTTC. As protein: CASSWGLAGQEQFF.

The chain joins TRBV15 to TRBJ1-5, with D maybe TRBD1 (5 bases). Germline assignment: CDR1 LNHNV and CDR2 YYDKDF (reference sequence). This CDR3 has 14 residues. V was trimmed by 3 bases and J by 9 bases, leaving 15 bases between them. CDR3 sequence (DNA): TGTGCCACCAGCAGGCCGGACATCGTAGGGCCCCAGCATTTT. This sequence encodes CATSRPDIVGPQHF.

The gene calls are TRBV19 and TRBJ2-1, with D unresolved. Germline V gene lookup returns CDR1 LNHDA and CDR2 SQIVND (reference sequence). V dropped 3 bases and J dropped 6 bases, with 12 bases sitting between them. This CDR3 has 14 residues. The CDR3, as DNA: TGTGCCAGTAGTATCGGCGGCTCGCCCAATGAGCAGTTCTTC. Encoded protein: CASSIGGSPNEQFF.

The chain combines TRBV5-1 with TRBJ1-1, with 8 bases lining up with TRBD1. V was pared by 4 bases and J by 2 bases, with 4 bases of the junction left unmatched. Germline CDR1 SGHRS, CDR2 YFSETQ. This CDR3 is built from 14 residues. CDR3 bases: TGCGCCAGCAGCCAGGGGGCGCTTAACACTGAAGCTTTCTTT. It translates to CASSQGALNTEAFF.

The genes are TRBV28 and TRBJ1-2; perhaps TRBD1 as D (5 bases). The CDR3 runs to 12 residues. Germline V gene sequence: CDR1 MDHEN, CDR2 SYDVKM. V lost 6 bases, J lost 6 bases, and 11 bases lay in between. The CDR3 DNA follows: TGTGCCAGCAGAACCGGACAACATGGCTACACCTTC. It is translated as CASRTGQHGYTF.

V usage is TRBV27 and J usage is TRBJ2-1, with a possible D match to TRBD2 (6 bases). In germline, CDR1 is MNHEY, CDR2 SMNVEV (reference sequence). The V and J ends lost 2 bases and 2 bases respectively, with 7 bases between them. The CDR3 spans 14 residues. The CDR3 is CASSLIAAYNEQFF. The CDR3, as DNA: TGTGCCAGCAGTTTAATAGCGGCCTACAATGAGCAGTTCTTC.

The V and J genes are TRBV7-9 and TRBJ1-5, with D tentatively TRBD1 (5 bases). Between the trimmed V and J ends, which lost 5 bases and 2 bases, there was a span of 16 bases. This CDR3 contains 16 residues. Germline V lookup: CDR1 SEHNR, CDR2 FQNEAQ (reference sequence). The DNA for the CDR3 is TGTGCCAGCAGCCACGGGTGGGGGGATGGCAATCAGCCCCAGCATTTT. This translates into CASSHGWGDGNQPQHF.

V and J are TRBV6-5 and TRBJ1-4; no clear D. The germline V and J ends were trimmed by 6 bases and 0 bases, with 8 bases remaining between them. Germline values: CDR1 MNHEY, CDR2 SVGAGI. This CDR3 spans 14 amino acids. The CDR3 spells CASSASATNEKLFF. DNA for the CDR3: TGTGCCAGCAGCGCAAGTGCAACTAATGAAAAACTGTTTTTT.